The sequence of this T cell receptor (beta chain) was determined in a study of T cells in localized non-small cell lung cancer. Germline V gene lookup returns CDR1 SGHVS and CDR2 FNYEAQ. There are 17 residues in the CDR3. J gave up 5 bases and V 5 bases, and 13 bases lay outside the gene matches. Whole-study results and caveats: Because only a single region of the tumor was sequenced, heterogeneity remains possible. Blood T cell density predicted longer survival; adjacent-lung clonality, shorter. Among the top 100 tumor clones, a median about 57 appeared in adjacent lung. Uninvolved adjacent lung had the highest recorded T cell clonality, with tumor below it.

Concerning this clone itself: Its antigen is unknown.

Profiled with immunoSEQ multiplex PCR; TCRdb holds only in-frame clones, not every one. The sample holds approximately 1,600 clones; around 25% are singletons and the top ten take approximately 20%. The origin of this receptor is a male donor aged 60 or over with stage II squamous cell lung carcinoma. The chain joins TRBV7-6 to TRBJ1-5; 9 positions match TRBD1. Specimen: lung tumor tissue, collected before any cancer treatment. The CDR3 region is CASSRHPADRGDQPQHF. The CDR3 nucleotides read TGTGCCAGCAGCAGACACCCCGCAGACAGGGGGGATCAGCCCCAGCATTTT.